One sample yielded the 17 T cell receptor beta chains listed below, sequenced in a study of a mutant IDH1 vaccine in newly diagnosed glioma. The antigens these receptors bind are not known. As to time point: week 35, safety follow-up. Vaccine doses each comprised 300 ug of mutant IDH1 20-mer peptide, with topical imiquimod. Libraries were prepared by immunoSEQ multiplex PCR; TCRdb keeps only in-frame clonotypes and omits some of them. The data hold some 66,000 clones, with around four fifths observed a single time. The source was PBMCs, collected from a glioma patient whose treatment included an IDH1 peptide vaccine. These receptors all stem from a man aged 25 to 40 with glioma.

V and J are TRBV28 and TRBJ1-6; D is perhaps TRBD1 (5 bases). The V gene lost 7 bases and the J gene lost 7 bases, with 14 bases spanning the gap. The CDR3 runs to 14 residues. Germline CDR1 and CDR2: MDHEN and SYDVKM. The CDR3 is CASTVGGGNSPLHF. In nucleotides, the CDR3 is TGTGCCAGCACCGTAGGCGGGGGGAATTCACCCCTCCACTTT.

This clone has more than one count but fewer than ten. J is TRBJ2-1 and V is TRBV18; the match to TRBD2 covers 12 bases. The CDR3 consists of 15 residues. CDR1 is KGHSH, CDR2 LQKENI, per germline. V shed 3 bases and J 9 bases; nucleotides not matched to a gene: 6. As DNA, the CDR3 is TGTGCCAGCTCACCGACTAGCGGGGGATCAGTTGAGCAGTTCTTC. Its translation: CASSPTSGGSVEQFF.

The chain combines TRBV27 with TRBJ2-7; D perhaps matches TRBD2 (6 bases). The CDR3 contains 15 residues. Trimming cost V 5 bases and J 3 bases, with 17 bases left between them. Germline values: CDR1 MNHEY, CDR2 SMNVEV (reference sequence). The CDR3 DNA reads as TGTGCCAGCAGTGCCCAAGGAGGGGTCGGCTACGAGCAGTACTTC. This gives the protein CASSAQGGVGYEQYF.

A few counts support this clone. The V call is TRBV5-4, the J call TRBJ2-7; D uncertain. The CDR3 covers 15 residues. In germline, CDR1 is SGHNT, CDR2 YYREEE (reference sequence). The ends were cut back, 0 bases at V and 2 bases at J, with 12 bases in the middle. CDR3 sequence (DNA): TGTGCCAGCAGCTTGGCGACGGATCCACCCTACGAGCAGTACTTC. Protein product: CASSLATDPPYEQYF.

In its sample, this clone was seen once. The chain couples TRBV5-1 to TRBJ2-5, with 8 bases fitting TRBD2. The ends lost 4 bases at V and 2 bases at J; junction bases unmatched: 7. Germline V lookup: CDR1 SGHRS, CDR2 YFSETQ. The length of the CDR3 is 15 residues. The CDR3, as DNA: TGCGCCAGCAGCCCCTCGCGGGGGGATCAAGAGACCCAGTACTTC. Translating gives CASSPSRGDQETQYF.

The genes are TRBV11-3 and TRBJ2-7, with D maybe TRBD1 (6 bases). The V gene lost 4 bases and the J gene lost 2 bases, with 12 bases spanning the gap. The CDR3 runs to 14 residues. Germline CDR1 is SGHNT and CDR2 is YENEEA. The CDR3 sequence is CASSSGQPPYEQYF. DNA of the CDR3: TGTGCCAGCAGCTCAGGACAGCCACCCTACGAGCAGTACTTC. Looking up the rest from reference TRBV11-3 and TRBJ2-7 gives the full variable domain: EAGVVQSPRYKIIEKKQPVAFWCNPISGHNTLYWYLQNLGQGPELLIRYENEEAVDDSQLPKDRFSAERLKGVDSTLKIQPAELGDSAVYLCASSSGQPPYEQYFGPGTRLTVT.

The rearrangement links TRBV11-2 to TRBJ2-7; weak D call: TRBD1 (6 bases). The V gene's germline CDR1 is SGHAT and CDR2 FQNNGV. The length of the CDR3 is 14 residues. Trimming took 4 bases from V and 0 from J, leaving 10 bases between them. In DNA form, the CDR3 reads TGTGCCAGCAGCTCCACGACAGGCTCCTACGAGCAGTACTTC. Encoded protein: CASSSTTGSYEQYF.

CDR3 DNA sequence: TGTGCCAGCTCATTCCCGGCAGGGCAGGACCATAGCACAGATACGCAGTATTTT. Amino acids: CASSFPAGQDHSTDTQYF. V and J are TRBV18 and TRBJ2-3; D may be TRBD1 (5 bases). The V end was cut by 5 bases, the J end by 0 bases, with 21 bases between. Per germline, CDR1 KGHSH and CDR2 LQKENI. There are 18 residues in the CDR3. Complete variable domain (other parts from reference TRBV18 and TRBJ2-3): NAGVMQNPRHLVRRRGQEARLRCSPMKGHSHVYWYRQLPEEGLKFMVYLQKENIIDESGMPKERFSAEFPKEGPSILRIQQVVRGDSAAYFCASSFPAGQDHSTDTQYFGPGTRLTVL.

The chain couples TRBV29-1 to TRBJ2-7, with TRBD1 matching over 7 bases. This CDR3 spans 15 amino acids. Losses at the gene ends were 4 bases for V and 2 bases for J; bases not matched to a gene: 11. The germline V gene has CDR1 SQVTM and CDR2 ANQGSEA. CDR3 loop: CSVVGPNRGPYEQYF. The DNA of the CDR3 is TGCAGCGTTGTGGGCCCTAACAGGGGTCCCTACGAGCAGTACTTC.

The V and J genes are TRBV27 and TRBJ1-5, with D unresolved. Germline CDR1 and CDR2: MNHEY and SMNVEV (reference sequence). There are 13 residues in the CDR3. V was cut by 2 bases and J by 4 bases, with 6 bases left in between. The CDR3 sequence: CASSLGSNQPQHF. As DNA, the CDR3 is TGTGCCAGCAGTTTAGGGAGTAATCAGCCCCAGCATTTT.

V gene TRBV6-5 combines with J gene TRBJ2-7; possible D gene TRBD1, 6 bases. The germline V and J ends were trimmed by 5 bases and 2 bases, with 10 bases remaining between them. Germline V gives CDR1 MNHEY, CDR2 SVGAGI. The CDR3 has 13 amino acids. The CDR3: CASSTRQAYEQYF. DNA for the CDR3: TGTGCCAGCAGTACAAGACAGGCCTACGAGCAGTACTTC.

A few counts support this clone. The CDR3 is CASCSGRVNTEAFF. DNA for the CDR3: TGTGCCAGCTGTTCGGGACGTGTGAACACTGAAGCTTTCTTT. This rearrangement joins TRBV6-5 to TRBJ1-1, with D perhaps TRBD1 (5 bases). Between the trimmed V and J ends, which lost 8 bases and 0 bases, there was a span of 13 bases. The CDR3 extends over 14 amino acids. Germline values: CDR1 MNHEY, CDR2 SVGAGI.

This chain joins TRBV5-1 and TRBJ2-7; a possible D gene is TRBD1 (5 bases). Germline V gene data show CDR1 as SGHRS and CDR2 as YFSETQ. The CDR3 covers 14 residues. V dropped 0 bases and J dropped 6 bases, with 13 bases sitting between them. The CDR3 region has the DNA TGCGCCAGCAGCTTGGCGCAGGGTTTTGGCGAGCAGTACTTC. It encodes CASSLAQGFGEQYF.

The chain recombines TRBV12-5 with TRBJ1-4; D is perhaps TRBD1 (6 bases). Germline assignment: CDR1 LGHNT and CDR2 FRNRAP. The germline V and J ends were trimmed by 5 bases and 8 bases, with 18 bases remaining between them. The CDR3 has 15 amino acids. The CDR3 loop reads CASGHTGPRWEKLFF. The CDR3 DNA follows: TGTGCTAGTGGTCATACAGGGCCAAGGTGGGAAAAACTGTTTTTT.

V usage is TRBV27 and J usage is TRBJ2-7, with 10 positions matching TRBD2. J gave up 5 bases and V 2 bases, and 3 bases lay outside the gene matches. Germline-derived CDR1 and CDR2 are MNHEY and SMNVEV (reference sequence). The CDR3 is 14 amino acids. The CDR3: CASSLLAGVHEQYF. CDR3 coding DNA: TGTGCCAGCAGTTTACTAGCGGGGGTACACGAGCAGTACTTC.

The rearrangement uses TRBV18 and TRBJ2-7; 10 bases are a match to TRBD1. The CDR3 runs 15 residues. CDR1 and CDR2 from the germline V gene are KGHSH and LQKENI. The V segment lost 6 bases and the J segment 5 bases; nucleotides outside the gene matches: 10. CDR3 DNA: TGTGCCAGCTCCCAGACCGGGACAGGGGTCGACGAGCAGTACTTC. It is translated as CASSQTGTGVDEQYF. The whole variable domain, filled in from reference TRBV18 and TRBJ2-7, reads NAGVMQNPRHLVRRRGQEARLRCSPMKGHSHVYWYRQLPEEGLKFMVYLQKENIIDESGMPKERFSAEFPKEGPSILRIQQVVRGDSAAYFCASSQTGTGVDEQYFGPGTRLTVT.

This rearrangement joins TRBV7-2 to TRBJ1-6; D call uncertain. The V gene's germline CDR1 is SGHTA and CDR2 FQGNSA. Trimming pared 5 bases from V and 5 bases from J, leaving 19 bases between. The CDR3 loop spans 17 amino acids. The CDR3 region is CASSPTVVGRNNSPLHF. CDR3 in DNA: TGTGCCAGCAGCCCTACGGTCGTAGGGAGGAATAATTCACCCCTCCACTTT.